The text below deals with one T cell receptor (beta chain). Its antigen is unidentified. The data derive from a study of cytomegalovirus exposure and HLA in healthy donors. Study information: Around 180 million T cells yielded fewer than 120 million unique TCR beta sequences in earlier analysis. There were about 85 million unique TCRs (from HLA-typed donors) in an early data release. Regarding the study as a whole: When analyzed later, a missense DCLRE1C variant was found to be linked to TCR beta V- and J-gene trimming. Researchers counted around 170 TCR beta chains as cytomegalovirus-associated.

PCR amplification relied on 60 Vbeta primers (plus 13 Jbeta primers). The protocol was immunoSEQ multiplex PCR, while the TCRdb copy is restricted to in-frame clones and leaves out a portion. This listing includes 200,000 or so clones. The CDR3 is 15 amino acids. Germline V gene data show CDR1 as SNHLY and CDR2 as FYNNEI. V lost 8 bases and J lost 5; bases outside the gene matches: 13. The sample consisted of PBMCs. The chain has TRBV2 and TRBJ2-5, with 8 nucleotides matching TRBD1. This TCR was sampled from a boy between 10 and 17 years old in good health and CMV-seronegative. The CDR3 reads CASLYRDRPHETQYF. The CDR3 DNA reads TGTGCCAGCCTTTACCGGGACAGGCCGCATGAGACCCAGTACTTC.